One and the same sample provided the 5 T cell receptor beta chains below, sequenced in a study of blood T cell repertoires in COVID-19. The table came from immunoSEQ multiplex PCR; TCRdb's copy has only in-frame clones and leaves some out. Here the sample spans hundreds of thousands of clones, around 90% being singletons. Input material: PBMCs or T cells enriched from blood (not recorded which). The source of these receptors is a woman in her forties with acute COVID-19.

The V and J genes are TRBV6-6 and TRBJ2-7, with TRBD1 matching 7 bases. The germline CDR1 and CDR2 sequences are MNHNY and SVGAGI (reference sequence). Unmatched junction bases numbered 14, after V lost 5 bases and J lost 1 base. The CDR3 consists of 17 residues. The CDR3 region is CASSPNVHRGPSYEQYF. The CDR3 nucleotides are TGTGCCAGCAGTCCCAACGTACACAGGGGCCCATCCTACGAGCAGTACTTC.

This clone showed up just once. This chain uses TRBV19 with TRBJ1-2, with 8 bases identical to TRBD1. The CDR3 sequence is 12 residues long. Germline CDR1 is LNHDA and CDR2 is SQIVND (reference sequence). V lost 8 bases to trimming and J lost 4 bases; unmatched junction nucleotides: 3. The CDR3 protein is CASADRGYGYTF. The DNA of the CDR3 is TGTGCCAGTGCAGACAGGGGCTATGGCTACACCTTC.

The chain joins TRBV16 to TRBJ2-7; 8 nucleotides align to TRBD1. CDR1 and CDR2 (germline): KGHSY, FQNENV. This CDR3 has 15 amino acids. With V trimmed by 4 bases and J by 3 bases, 8 bases remained unmatched. The CDR3 loop reads CASSLAGTGNYEQYF. In nucleotides, the CDR3 is TGTGCCAGCAGCCTTGCCGGGACAGGAAACTACGAGCAGTACTTC.

The chain combines TRBV13 with TRBJ2-1; TRBD2 matches 16 bases. The CDR3 covers 17 residues. V was clipped by 1 base and J by 9 bases; unmatched bases: 6. Germline CDR1 reads PRHDT; CDR2 reads FYEKMQ (reference sequence). DNA for the CDR3: TGTGCCAGCAGCTTAGAGGGACTAGCGGGGGGGCCGGGTGAGCAGTTCTTC. It specifies CASSLEGLAGGPGEQFF. The full variable domain, in which reference TRBV13 and TRBJ2-1 provide the parts outside the CDR3, is AAGVIQSPRHLIKEKRETATLKCYPIPRHDTVYWYQQGPGQDPQFLISFYEKMQSDKGSIPDRFSAQQFSDYHSELNMSSLELGDSALYFCASSLEGLAGGPGEQFFGPGTRLTVL.

This clone was counted a few times. As DNA, the CDR3 is TGTGCTAGTGGTTTGGAAACGAGACTAGCGGGGGGCCGTAACACCGGGGAGCTGTTTTTT. Amino acids: CASGLETRLAGGRNTGELFF. The rearrangement uses TRBV12-5 and TRBJ2-2, with 13 bases that match TRBD2. Germline CDR1 is LGHNT and CDR2 is FRNRAP. V lost 1 base to trimming and J lost 2 bases; unmatched junction nucleotides: 10. CDR3 length: 20 residues. The full variable domain, in which reference TRBV12-5 and TRBJ2-2 provide the parts outside the CDR3, is DARVTQTPRHKVTEMGQEVTMRCQPILGHNTVFWYRQTMMQGLELLAYFRNRAPLDDSGMPKDRFSAEMPDATLATLKIQPSEPRDSAVYFCASGLETRLAGGRNTGELFFGEGSRLTVL.